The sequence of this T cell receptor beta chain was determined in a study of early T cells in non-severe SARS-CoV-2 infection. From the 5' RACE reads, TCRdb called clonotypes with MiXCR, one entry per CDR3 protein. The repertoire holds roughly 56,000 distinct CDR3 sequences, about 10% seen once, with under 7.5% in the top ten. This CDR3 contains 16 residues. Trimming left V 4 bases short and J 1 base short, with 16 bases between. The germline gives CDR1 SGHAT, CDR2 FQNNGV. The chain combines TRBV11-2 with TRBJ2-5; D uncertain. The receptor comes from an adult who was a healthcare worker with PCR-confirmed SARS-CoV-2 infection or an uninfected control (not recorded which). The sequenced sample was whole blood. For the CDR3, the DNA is TGTGCCAGCAGCTCTCCCTACCTTAATAGCCAAGAGACCCAGTACTTC. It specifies CASSSPYLNSQETQYF.